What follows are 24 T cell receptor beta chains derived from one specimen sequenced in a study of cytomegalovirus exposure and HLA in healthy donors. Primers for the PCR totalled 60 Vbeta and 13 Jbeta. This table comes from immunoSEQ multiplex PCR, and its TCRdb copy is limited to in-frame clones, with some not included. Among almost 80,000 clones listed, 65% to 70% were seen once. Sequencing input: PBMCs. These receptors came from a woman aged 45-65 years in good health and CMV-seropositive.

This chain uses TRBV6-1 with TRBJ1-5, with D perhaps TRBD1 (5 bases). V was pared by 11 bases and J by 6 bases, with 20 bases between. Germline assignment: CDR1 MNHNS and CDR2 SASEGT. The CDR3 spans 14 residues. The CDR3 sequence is CAAPSRQGGQPQHF. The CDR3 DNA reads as TGTGCCGCCCCTTCGCGGCAGGGCGGTCAGCCCCAGCATTTT.

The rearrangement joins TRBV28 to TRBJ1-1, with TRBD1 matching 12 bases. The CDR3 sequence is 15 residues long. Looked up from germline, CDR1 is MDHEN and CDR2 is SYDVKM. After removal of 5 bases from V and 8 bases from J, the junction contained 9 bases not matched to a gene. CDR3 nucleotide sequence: TGTGCCAGCAGTATAACCGGGACAGGGGGCGTGGAAGCTTTCTTT. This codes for CASSITGTGGVEAFF.

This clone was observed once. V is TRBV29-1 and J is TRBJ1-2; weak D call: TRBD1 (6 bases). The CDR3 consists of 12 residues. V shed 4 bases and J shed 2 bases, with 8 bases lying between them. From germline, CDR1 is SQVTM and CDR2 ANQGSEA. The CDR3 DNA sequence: TGCAGCGTTGGCAGGGGAAACTATGGCTACACCTTC. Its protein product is CSVGRGNYGYTF.

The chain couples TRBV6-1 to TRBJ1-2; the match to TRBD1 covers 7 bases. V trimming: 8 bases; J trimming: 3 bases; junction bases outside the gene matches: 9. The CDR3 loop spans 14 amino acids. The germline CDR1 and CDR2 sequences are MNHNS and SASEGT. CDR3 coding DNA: TGTGCCAGCGATTGGACAGGACCCTACTATGGCTACACCTTC. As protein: CASDWTGPYYGYTF.

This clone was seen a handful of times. The DNA for the CDR3 is TGCAGCGTCCAATCAGGAAGGGAGTTCACTGAAGCTTTCTTT. Translation gives CSVQSGREFTEAFF. The gene calls are TRBV29-1 and TRBJ1-1, with unresolved D. Germline V gene lookup returns CDR1 SQVTM and CDR2 ANQGSEA. CDR3 length equals 14 residues. Trimming removed 6 bases from V and 4 bases from J, with 18 bases in between.

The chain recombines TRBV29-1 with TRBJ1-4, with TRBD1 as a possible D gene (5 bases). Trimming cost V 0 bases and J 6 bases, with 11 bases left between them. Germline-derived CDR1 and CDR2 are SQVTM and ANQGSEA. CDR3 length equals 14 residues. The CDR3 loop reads CSVEDRVGDEKLFF. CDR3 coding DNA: TGCAGCGTTGAAGACAGGGTTGGGGATGAAAAACTGTTTTTT.

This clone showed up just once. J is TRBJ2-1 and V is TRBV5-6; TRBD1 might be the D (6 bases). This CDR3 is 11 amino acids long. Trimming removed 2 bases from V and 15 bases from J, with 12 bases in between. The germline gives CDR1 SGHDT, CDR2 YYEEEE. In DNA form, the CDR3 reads TGTGCCAGCAGCTTTAGACAGGAGAGGTTCTTC. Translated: CASSFRQERFF.

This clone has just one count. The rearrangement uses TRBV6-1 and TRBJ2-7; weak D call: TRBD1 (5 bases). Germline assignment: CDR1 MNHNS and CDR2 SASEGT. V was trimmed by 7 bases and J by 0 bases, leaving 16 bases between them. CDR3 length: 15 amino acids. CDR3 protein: CASTEMTANSYEQYV. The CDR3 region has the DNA TGTGCCAGCACCGAAATGACAGCCAACTCCTACGAGCAGTACGTC.

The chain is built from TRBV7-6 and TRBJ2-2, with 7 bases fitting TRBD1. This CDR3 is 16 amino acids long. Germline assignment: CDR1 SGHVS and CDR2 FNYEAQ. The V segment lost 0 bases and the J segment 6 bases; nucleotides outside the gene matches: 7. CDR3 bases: TGTGCCAGCAGCTTAGCGGGCCAGGGGGTCGCCGGGGAGCTGTTTTTT. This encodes CASSLAGQGVAGELFF.

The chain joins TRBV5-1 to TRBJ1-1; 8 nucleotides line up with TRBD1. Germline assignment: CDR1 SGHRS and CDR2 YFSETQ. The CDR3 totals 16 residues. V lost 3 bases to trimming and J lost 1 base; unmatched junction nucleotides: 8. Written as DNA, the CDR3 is TGCGCCAGCAGCTACCCCCGGACAGGGAGGAACACTGAAGCTTTCTTT. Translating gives CASSYPRTGRNTEAFF.

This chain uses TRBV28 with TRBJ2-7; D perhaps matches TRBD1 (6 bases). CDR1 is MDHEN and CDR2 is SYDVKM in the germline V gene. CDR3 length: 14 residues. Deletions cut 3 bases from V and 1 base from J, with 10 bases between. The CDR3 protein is CASSLGQRSYEQYV. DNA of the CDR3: TGTGCCAGCAGTTTGGGACAACGTTCCTACGAGCAGTACGTC.

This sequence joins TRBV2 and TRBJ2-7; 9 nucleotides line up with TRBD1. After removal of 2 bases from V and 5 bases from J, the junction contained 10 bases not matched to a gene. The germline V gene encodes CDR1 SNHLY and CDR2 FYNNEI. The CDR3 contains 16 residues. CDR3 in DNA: TGTGCCAGCAGTGAATTGGCGGGACAGGGTACCCACGAGCAGTACTTC. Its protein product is CASSELAGQGTHEQYF.

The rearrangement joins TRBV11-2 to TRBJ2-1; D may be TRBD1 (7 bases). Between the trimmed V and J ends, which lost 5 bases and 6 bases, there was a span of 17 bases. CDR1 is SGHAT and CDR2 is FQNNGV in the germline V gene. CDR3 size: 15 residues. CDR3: CASSPTGQGGNEQFF. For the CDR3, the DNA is TGTGCCAGCAGCCCAACTGGCCAGGGGGGCAATGAGCAGTTCTTC.

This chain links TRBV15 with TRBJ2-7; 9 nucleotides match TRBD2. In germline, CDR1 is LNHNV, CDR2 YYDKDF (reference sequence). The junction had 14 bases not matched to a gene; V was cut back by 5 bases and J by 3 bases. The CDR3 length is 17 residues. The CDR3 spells CATSPHPSGTSYYEQYV. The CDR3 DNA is TGTGCCACCAGCCCACACCCTTCTGGGACTAGCTACTACGAGCAGTACGTC.

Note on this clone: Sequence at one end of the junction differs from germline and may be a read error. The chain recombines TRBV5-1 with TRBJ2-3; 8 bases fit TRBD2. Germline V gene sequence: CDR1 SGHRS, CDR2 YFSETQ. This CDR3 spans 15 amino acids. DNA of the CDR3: TGCGCCAGCAGGTTGGGTAGCGGGGACACAGATACGCAGTATTTT. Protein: CASRLGSGDTDTQYF.

The CDR3 nucleotides are TGCGCCAGCAGCCGGGCTCAGGAGACCCAGTACTTC. This encodes CASSRAQETQYF. This chain uses TRBV4-1 with TRBJ2-5; no clear D gene. V lost 4 bases and J lost 5, with 8 bases in between. This CDR3 is 12 amino acids long. Germline CDR1 and CDR2: MGHRA and YSYEKL.

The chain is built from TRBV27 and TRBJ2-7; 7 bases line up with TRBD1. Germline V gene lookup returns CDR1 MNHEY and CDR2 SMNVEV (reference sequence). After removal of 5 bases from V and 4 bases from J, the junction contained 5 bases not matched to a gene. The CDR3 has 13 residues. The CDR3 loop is CASSPGTEYEQYF. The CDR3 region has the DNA TGTGCCAGCAGTCCCGGGACAGAATACGAGCAGTACTTC.

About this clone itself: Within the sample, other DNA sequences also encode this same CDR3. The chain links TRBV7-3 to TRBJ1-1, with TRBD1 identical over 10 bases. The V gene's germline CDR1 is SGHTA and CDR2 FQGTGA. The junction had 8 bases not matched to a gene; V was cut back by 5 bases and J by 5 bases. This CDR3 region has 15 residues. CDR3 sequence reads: CASSPYPGQGTEAFF. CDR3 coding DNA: TGTGCCAGCAGCCCTTACCCGGGACAGGGGACTGAAGCTTTCTTT.

The CDR3 reads CASSRTTGAGANVLTF. CDR3 nucleotide sequence: TGTGCCAGCAGCAGAACTACAGGGGCTGGGGCCAACGTCCTGACTTTC. The chain recombines TRBV7-9 with TRBJ2-6; 7 nucleotides line up with TRBD1. The trim removed 5 bases at V and 2 bases at J, leaving 6 bases unmatched. The CDR3 sequence is 16 residues long. Germline lookup yields CDR1 SEHNR and CDR2 FQNEAQ (reference sequence).

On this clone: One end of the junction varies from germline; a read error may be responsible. CDR3 region: CASSPRGGALVEKPFF. The CDR3 DNA sequence: TGTGCCAGCAGCCCGAGAGGTGGGGCCCTAGTCGAAAAACCGTTTTTT. The chain joins TRBV11-2 to TRBJ1-4, with D possibly TRBD1 on 5 matching bases. Germline lookup yields CDR1 SGHAT and CDR2 FQNNGV. This CDR3 spans 16 amino acids.

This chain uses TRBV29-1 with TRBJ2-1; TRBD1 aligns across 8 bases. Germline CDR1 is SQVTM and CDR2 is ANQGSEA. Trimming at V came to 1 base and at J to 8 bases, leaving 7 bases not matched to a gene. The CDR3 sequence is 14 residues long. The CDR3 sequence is CSVEGRGRGDEQFF. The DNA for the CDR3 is TGCAGCGTTGAAGGCAGGGGGCGCGGCGATGAGCAGTTCTTC.

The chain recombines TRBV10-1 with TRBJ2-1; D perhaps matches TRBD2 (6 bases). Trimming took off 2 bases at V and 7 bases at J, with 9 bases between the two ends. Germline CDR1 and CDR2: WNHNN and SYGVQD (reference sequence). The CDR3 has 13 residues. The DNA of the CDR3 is TGCGCCAGCAGTGAGCCCGGGGGAAATGAGCAGTTCTTC. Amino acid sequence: CASSEPGGNEQFF.

The CDR3 coding sequence is TGTGCCAGCAGCCTGGACTTAGCCTACGAGCAGTACGTC. It encodes CASSLDLAYEQYV. The chain couples TRBV28 to TRBJ2-7, with D maybe TRBD2 (5 bases). The length of the CDR3 is 13 residues. The V and J ends lost 6 bases and 2 bases respectively, with 11 bases between them. The germline V gene encodes CDR1 MDHEN and CDR2 SYDVKM.

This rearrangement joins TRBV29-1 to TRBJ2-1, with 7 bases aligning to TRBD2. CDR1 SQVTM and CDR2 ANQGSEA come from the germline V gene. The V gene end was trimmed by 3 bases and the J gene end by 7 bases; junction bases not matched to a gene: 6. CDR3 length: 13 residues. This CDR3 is CSVDGGGSNEQFF. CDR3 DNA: TGCAGCGTTGACGGCGGGGGTAGTAATGAGCAGTTCTTC.